The 7 T cell receptor beta chains in this list originate from one sample, sequenced in a study of identifying expanded T cells in peripheral blood. Repertoires were generated with immunoSEQ multiplex PCR, while TCRdb's copy carries only in-frame clones and drops some. The sample yields some 120,000 clones, 84% seen once. Specimen: blood. The receptors come from a person between 18 and 75 years old in good health.

V is TRBV6-1 and J is TRBJ2-3; 9 bases map to TRBD2. Trimming took 3 bases from V and 4 from J; bases not matched to a gene: 8. Germline values: CDR1 MNHNS, CDR2 SASEGT. The CDR3 contains 16 residues. The CDR3 region is CASSERGGASPDTQYF. CDR3 in DNA: TGTGCCAGCAGTGAGCGCGGGGGGGCTTCTCCAGATACGCAGTATTTT.

The J gene is TRBJ2-3, the V gene TRBV29-1, with unresolved D. The CDR3 is 14 amino acids. Germline CDR1 SQVTM, CDR2 ANQGSEA. Between the trimmed V and J ends, which lost 3 bases and 2 bases, there was a span of 12 bases. CDR3 in DNA: TGCAGCGTTGAGCTACAGCTATACACAGATACGCAGTATTTT. Encoded protein: CSVELQLYTDTQYF.

This chain joins TRBV7-2 and TRBJ1-2; the D is unclear. From germline, CDR1 is SGHTA and CDR2 FQGNSA. The CDR3 length is 16 residues. Trimming stripped 1 base from V and 0 bases from J, with 12 bases between. This CDR3 reads CASSLGSVTPNYGYTF. As DNA, the CDR3 is TGTGCCAGCAGCTTAGGCTCCGTCACTCCTAACTATGGCTACACCTTC.

V and J are TRBV7-9 and TRBJ2-5; 12 nucleotides agree with TRBD1. CDR1 SEHNR and CDR2 FQNEAQ come from the germline V gene (reference sequence). The CDR3 spans 18 residues. Germline trimming cut 1 base from V and 5 bases from J; bases unmatched to any gene: 11. The CDR3 region has the DNA TGTGCCAGCAGCTTAGTGGGGACAGGGGGCGCGGATGGGGAGACCCAGTACTTC. Its translation is CASSLVGTGGADGETQYF.

J is TRBJ2-7 and V is TRBV29-1, with no clear D. The germline V gene has CDR1 SQVTM and CDR2 ANQGSEA. The CDR3 length is 11 residues. V was clipped by 7 bases and J by 2 bases, with 9 bases between them. CDR3 sequence (DNA): TGCAGCGCCTCGTTGCCCTACGAGCAGTACTTC. Encoded protein: CSASLPYEQYF.

The V call is TRBV14, the J call TRBJ1-1; D gene uncertain. This CDR3 comprises 18 residues. Looked up from germline, CDR1 is SGHDN and CDR2 is FVKESK. Trimming cost V 0 bases and J 0 bases, with 17 bases left between them. CDR3 protein: CASSQESYRRKVNTEAFF. The CDR3 DNA is TGTGCCAGCAGCCAAGAAAGTTACCGACGGAAAGTGAACACTGAAGCTTTCTTT.

The V call is TRBV5-1, the J call TRBJ2-1; 9 positions match TRBD1. The junction had 10 bases not matched to a gene; V was cut back by 6 bases and J by 9 bases. Per the germline V gene, CDR1 is SGHRS and CDR2 is YFSETQ. This CDR3 contains 14 residues. CDR3 residues: CASNRQGVDIEQFF. CDR3 in DNA: TGCGCCAGCAACAGACAGGGGGTTGATATTGAGCAGTTCTTC.